This note documents a single T cell receptor (beta chain) sequence. Its antigen is undetermined. The identical CDR3 is also encoded by other nucleotide sequences in the sample. This sample was taken from a study of shared clonotypes between healthy human individuals. Study-level points and caveats: Around 5% was the fraction of naive CD4 clonotypes found shared across several donors.

V lost 8 bases to trimming and J lost 4 bases, with 11 bases between them. Germline V gives CDR1 MNHEY, CDR2 SVGAGI. The CDR3 length is 12 residues. Sorted-subset replicate PCR reactions contained roughly 210 ng DNA, corresponding to about 30,000 T cell genomes. Sequenced by immunoSEQ multiplex PCR; TCRdb stores in-frame clones only, minus some. The table shows around 2.3 million clones, with around 95% occurring only once. The receptor's source is a man between 18 and 35 years old in good health. Sequenced: naive CD4+ T cells sorted from blood. Noted subset: CD45RA+ positively selected. The chain combines TRBV6-5 with TRBJ1-1; D unresolved. CDR3 region: CASSRRGTEAFF. The CDR3 DNA reads TGTGCCAGCTCCCGTCGGGGCACTGAAGCTTTCTTT.